The 24 T cell receptor beta chains below come from one sample, sequenced in a study of monozygotic twins with inflammatory bowel disease. TCRdb reprocessed the 5' RACE reads; each CDR3 protein has one entry and no DNA is given. The sample totals more than 75,000 distinct CDR3 sequences. The sequenced sample was blood. These receptors were taken from a human donor with ulcerative colitis or Crohn's disease, or a healthy co-twin of an affected twin (not recorded which).

The chain couples TRBV6-5 to TRBJ1-1; the D gene TCRdb calls, TRBD1, cannot be checked with no DNA. The CDR3 is made up of 11 amino acids. The germline V gene has CDR1 MNHEY and CDR2 SVGAGI. The CDR3 here is CASSQGSEAFF.

The chain links TRBV13 to TRBJ2-7; TCRdb lists TRBD1, though no DNA is available to test this call. This CDR3 has 14 amino acids. CDR1 and CDR2 from the germline V gene are PRHDT and FYEKMQ (reference sequence). The CDR3 sequence: CASSLYRDPYEQYF. Looking up the rest from reference TRBV13 and TRBJ2-7 gives the full variable domain: AAGVIQSPRHLIKEKRETATLKCYPIPRHDTVYWYQQGPGQDPQFLISFYEKMQSDKGSIPDRFSAQQFSDYHSELNMSSLELGDSALYFCASSLYRDPYEQYFGPGTRLTVT.

This chain uses TRBV18 with TRBJ1-1; TCRdb selects TRBD1, and the lack of DNA leaves this call unchecked. Germline CDR1 reads KGHSH; CDR2 reads LQKENI. The CDR3 is made up of 15 amino acids. The CDR3 loop reads CASSPPAGFNTEAFF.

The V and J genes are TRBV5-1 and TRBJ1-1; TCRdb's assignment of TRBD1 cannot be checked, as there is no DNA. Germline assignment: CDR1 SGHRS and CDR2 YFSETQ. The length of the CDR3 is 14 residues. CDR3 sequence reads: CASSWGDGNTEAFF.

This sequence joins TRBV19 and TRBJ2-7. The CDR3 contains 15 residues. The germline CDR1 and CDR2 sequences are LNHDA and SQIVND (reference sequence). The CDR3 here is CASSDPRRTLYEQYF.

This chain joins TRBV20-1 and TRBJ1-1; the D call of TRBD1 rests on TCRdb alone, since no DNA is present to check it. Germline-derived CDR1 and CDR2 are DFQATT and SNEGSKA (reference sequence). The CDR3 is 13 amino acids. The CDR3 protein is CSASRNSRTEAFF.

The rearrangement links TRBV4-1 to TRBJ1-3; TCRdb reports TRBD1, a call that lacks DNA to check it against. Germline-derived CDR1 and CDR2 are MGHRA and YSYEKL. This CDR3 contains 15 residues. This CDR3 is CASSQDTGVGNTIYF.

The chain has TRBV7-2 and TRBJ1-5. In germline, CDR1 is SGHTA, CDR2 FQGNSA. CDR3 length: 14 residues. CDR3 protein: CASSWTLSNQPQHF. The complete variable domain, with remaining parts taken from reference TRBV7-2 and TRBJ1-5, reads GAGVSQSPSNKVTEKGKDVELRCDPISGHTALYWYRQSLGQGLEFLIYFQGNSAPDKSGLPSDRFSAERTGGSVSTLTIQRTQQEDSAVYLCASSWTLSNQPQHFGDGTRLSIL.

The chain employs TRBV7-9 and TRBJ2-5; TCRdb returns TRBD2, unconfirmable since there is no DNA. This CDR3 comprises 17 residues. In germline, CDR1 is SEHNR, CDR2 FQNEAQ (reference sequence). The CDR3 sequence is CASSFLRGVGPQETQYF.

The chain joins TRBV11-2 to TRBJ1-6; absent DNA, TCRdb's TRBD1 call cannot be checked. This CDR3 region has 18 residues. The germline V gene encodes CDR1 SGHAT and CDR2 FQNNGV. The CDR3 loop reads CASSLRAGTSLRDSPLHF.

The rearrangement joins TRBV7-9 to TRBJ1-2; TCRdb calls TRBD1, which cannot be checked without DNA. The CDR3 covers 14 residues. CDR1 SEHNR and CDR2 FQNEAQ come from the germline V gene (reference sequence). Here the CDR3 reads CASSLEGTGAGYTF.

This chain links TRBV28 with TRBJ2-7; TCRdb's D call, TRBD2, is unchecked because there is no DNA. The CDR3 has 17 amino acids. Germline V gene sequence: CDR1 MDHEN, CDR2 SYDVKM. The CDR3 loop is CASSRPSGGLSSYEQYF.

The chain uses TRBV5-1 and TRBJ1-5; absent DNA, TCRdb's TRBD1 call cannot be checked. This CDR3 comprises 15 residues. Germline V lookup: CDR1 SGHRS, CDR2 YFSETQ. CDR3 amino acids: CASSFTGQDNQPQHF.

The genes are TRBV9 and TRBJ1-1; TCRdb indicates TRBD1, and absent DNA this call remains unverified. This CDR3 contains 15 residues. Germline V gene data show CDR1 as SGDLS and CDR2 as YYNGEE. This CDR3 is CASSPLGQTNTEAFF.

V usage is TRBV4-1 and J usage is TRBJ1-6. The CDR3 is 15 residues long. Germline CDR1 is MGHRA and CDR2 is YSYEKL. The CDR3 sequence is CASSQSSQANSPLHF.

V usage is TRBV11-2 and J usage is TRBJ2-2; lacking DNA, the TRBD1 call made by TCRdb goes unchecked. The CDR3 consists of 15 residues. Germline V gene data show CDR1 as SGHAT and CDR2 as FQNNGV. The CDR3: CASSFIQGNTGELFF.

The chain couples TRBV27 to TRBJ1-5; the D call of TRBD1 rests on TCRdb alone, since no DNA is present to check it. The CDR3 sequence is 15 residues long. Germline assignment: CDR1 MNHEY and CDR2 SMNVEV (reference sequence). CDR3 region: CASRPPGGGNQPQHF.

The chain couples TRBV6-2 or TRBV6-3 to TRBJ1-1. CDR3 length: 17 residues. From germline, CDR1 is MNHEY and CDR2 SVGEGT. The CDR3 region is CASSSPGGVVMNTEAFF.

The chain couples TRBV9 to TRBJ2-7; absent DNA, TCRdb's TRBD2 call cannot be checked. The CDR3 is made up of 15 amino acids. CDR1 and CDR2 (germline): SGDLS, YYNGEE. This chain's CDR3 is CASSVTGTSGYEQYF. Full variable domain (rest looked up from reference TRBV9 and TRBJ2-7): DSGVTQTPKHLITATGQRVTLRCSPRSGDLSVYWYQQSLDQGLQFLIQYYNGEERAKGNILERFSAQQFPDLHSELNLSSLELGDSALYFCASSVTGTSGYEQYFGPGTRLTVT.

This sequence joins TRBV5-1 and TRBJ1-4. CDR3 length: 15 amino acids. Germline V gene lookup returns CDR1 SGHRS and CDR2 YFSETQ. CDR3 loop: CASSLDVATNEKLFF.

The chain recombines TRBV11-2 with TRBJ2-3; TCRdb selects TRBD1, and the lack of DNA leaves this call unchecked. Germline V gene lookup returns CDR1 SGHAT and CDR2 FQNNGV. The length of the CDR3 is 12 residues. The CDR3 reads CASNPQGDTQYF.

V and J are TRBV29-1 and TRBJ1-1; with no DNA, the TCRdb D assignment of TRBD1 cannot be verified. This CDR3 comprises 13 residues. Germline CDR1 SQVTM, CDR2 ANQGSEA. The CDR3 region is CSARQGMNTEAFF.

V usage is TRBV5-1 and J usage is TRBJ2-1; without DNA, the TCRdb call of TRBD1 cannot be checked. The CDR3 loop spans 17 amino acids. From germline, CDR1 is SGHRS and CDR2 YFSETQ. The CDR3 reads CASSRTDPGRGDNEQFF.

The chain links TRBV20-1 to TRBJ2-3; the D call from TCRdb, TRBD1, cannot be confirmed without DNA. The V gene's germline CDR1 is DFQATT and CDR2 SNEGSKA (reference sequence). The length of the CDR3 is 17 residues. The CDR3 reads CSASALLGLVRGDTQYF.